This T cell receptor (beta chain) was documented in a study of vaccination and CD4 T cells after COVID-19. Overall study: SARS-CoV-2 PCR on nasal swabs had been positive for the convalescent patients; under 10 were mild and one was severe. Overlapping SARS-CoV-2, HCoV-NL63, HCoV-OC43 and HCoV-229E spike peptides were used to stimulate cells. Ranging from 14 to 241, the interval between dose two and post-vaccine sampling had a median of about 72 days.

Cultured CD4+ T cells had their DNA profiled by the Oncomine TCR Beta short-read assay. TCRdb reanalysed the PCR reads using MiXCR and keeps one entry per CDR3 protein. In the table there are over 9,000 distinct CDR3 sequences, 55% to 70% of which are singletons. The treatment was: approximately nine-day PBMC culture with coronavirus spike peptide pools or control peptides (ViraFEST assay). General study points: The great majority, 304 of 307 vaccine-specific clones, proved spike mono-reactive in convalescent patients.

The V gene's germline CDR1 is MGHRA and CDR2 YSYEKL. The CDR3 has 15 residues. The germline V and J ends were trimmed by 1 base and 5 bases, with 14 bases remaining between them. For this clonotype: No antigen is known for it.

The chain couples TRBV4-1 to TRBJ2-5, with D perhaps assigned TRBD1 or TRBD2 (5 bases each). Sequenced material: CD4+ T cells from blood, cultured in vitro. This clonotype originated in a human donor who had recovered from COVID-19. The CDR3 DNA sequence: TGCGCCAGCAGCCAAGTTGGGGCAGGGACCGAGACCCAGTACTTC. It is translated as CASSQVGAGTETQYF.